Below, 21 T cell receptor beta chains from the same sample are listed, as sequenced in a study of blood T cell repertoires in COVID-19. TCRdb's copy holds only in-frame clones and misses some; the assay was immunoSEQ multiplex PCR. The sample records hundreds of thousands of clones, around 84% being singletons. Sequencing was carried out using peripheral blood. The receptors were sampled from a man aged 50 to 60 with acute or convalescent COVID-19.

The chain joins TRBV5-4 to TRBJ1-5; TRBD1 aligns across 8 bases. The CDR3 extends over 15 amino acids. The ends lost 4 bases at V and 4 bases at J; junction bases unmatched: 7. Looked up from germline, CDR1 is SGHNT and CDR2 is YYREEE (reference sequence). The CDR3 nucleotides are TGTGCCAGCAGCGCAGGACAGGGCCTAAATCAGCCCCAGCATTTT. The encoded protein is CASSAGQGLNQPQHF.

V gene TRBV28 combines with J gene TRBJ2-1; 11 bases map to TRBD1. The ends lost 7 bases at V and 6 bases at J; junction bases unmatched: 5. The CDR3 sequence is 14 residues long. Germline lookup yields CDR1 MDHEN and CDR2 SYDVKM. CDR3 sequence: CASTSGQGVNEQFF. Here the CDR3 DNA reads TGTGCCAGCACCTCGGGACAGGGGGTCAATGAGCAGTTCTTC.

This CDR3 reads CASSRLILKGEKLFF. The CDR3, as DNA: TGTGCCAGCAGCCGACTAATCCTCAAGGGGGAAAAACTGTTTTTT. The chain employs TRBV6-6 and TRBJ1-4; D may be TRBD1 (5 bases). Germline CDR1 reads MNHNY; CDR2 reads SVGAGI (reference sequence). The V end was cut by 6 bases, the J end by 8 bases, with 19 bases between. The CDR3 loop spans 15 amino acids.

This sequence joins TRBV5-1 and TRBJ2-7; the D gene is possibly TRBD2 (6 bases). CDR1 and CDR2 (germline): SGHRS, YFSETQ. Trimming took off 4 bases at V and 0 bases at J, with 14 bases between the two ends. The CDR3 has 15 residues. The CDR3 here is CASSAGGVSSYEQYF. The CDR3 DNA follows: TGCGCCAGCAGCGCCGGGGGTGTTAGCTCCTACGAGCAGTACTTC.

Here the CDR3 DNA reads TGTGCCAGCAGTTATAAAGGGGCCGTGTACACTGAAGCTTTCTTT. The encoded protein is CASSYKGAVYTEAFF. The chain recombines TRBV6-5 with TRBJ1-1; a possible D gene is TRBD1 (5 bases). Germline assignment: CDR1 MNHEY and CDR2 SVGAGI. Trimming took 3 bases from V and 3 from J, leaving 14 bases between them. This CDR3 comprises 15 residues.

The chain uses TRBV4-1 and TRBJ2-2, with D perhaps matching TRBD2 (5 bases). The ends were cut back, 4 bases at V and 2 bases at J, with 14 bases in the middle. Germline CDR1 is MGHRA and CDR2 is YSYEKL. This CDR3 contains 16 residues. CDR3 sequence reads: CASSPVATANTGELFF. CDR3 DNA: TGCGCCAGCAGCCCGGTAGCGACCGCAAACACCGGGGAGCTGTTTTTT.

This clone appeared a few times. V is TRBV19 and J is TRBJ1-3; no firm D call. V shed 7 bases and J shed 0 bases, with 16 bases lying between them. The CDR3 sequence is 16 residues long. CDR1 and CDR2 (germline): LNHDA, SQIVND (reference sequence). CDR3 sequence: CASNPGGAPSGNTIYF. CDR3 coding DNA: TGTGCCAGTAACCCCGGAGGAGCACCCTCTGGAAACACCATATATTTT.

DNA for the CDR3: TGTGCCAGCAGCGGGGCCCCGTCATTCGGGGGAAACACCATATATTTT. It codes for CASSGAPSFGGNTIYF. The chain links TRBV7-2 to TRBJ1-3; D may be TRBD1 (5 bases). Trimming took off 5 bases at V and 4 bases at J, with 18 bases between the two ends. This CDR3 has 16 residues. Germline V gene lookup returns CDR1 SGHTA and CDR2 FQGNSA.

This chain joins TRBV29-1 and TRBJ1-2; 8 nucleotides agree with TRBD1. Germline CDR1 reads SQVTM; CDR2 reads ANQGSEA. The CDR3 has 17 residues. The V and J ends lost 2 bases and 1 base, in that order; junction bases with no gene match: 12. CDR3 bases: TGCAGCGTTGAAACCCCGGGGCCGACAGGGGTTAACTATGGCTACACCTTC. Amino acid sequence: CSVETPGPTGVNYGYTF.

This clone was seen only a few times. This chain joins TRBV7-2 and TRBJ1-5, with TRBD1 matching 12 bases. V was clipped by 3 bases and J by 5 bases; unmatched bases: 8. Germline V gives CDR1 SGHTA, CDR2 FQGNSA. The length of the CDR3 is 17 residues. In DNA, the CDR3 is TGTGCCAGCAGCTTTAGGGCCGGGACAGGGGGCCATCAGCCCCAGCATTTT. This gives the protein CASSFRAGTGGHQPQHF.

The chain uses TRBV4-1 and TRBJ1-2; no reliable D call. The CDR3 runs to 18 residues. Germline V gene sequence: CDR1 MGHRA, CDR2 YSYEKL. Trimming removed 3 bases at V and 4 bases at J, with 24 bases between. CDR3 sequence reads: CASSQGSAANYLGYGYTF. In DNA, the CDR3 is TGCGCCAGCAGCCAGGGTAGTGCAGCTAACTATTTGGGCTATGGCTACACCTTC.

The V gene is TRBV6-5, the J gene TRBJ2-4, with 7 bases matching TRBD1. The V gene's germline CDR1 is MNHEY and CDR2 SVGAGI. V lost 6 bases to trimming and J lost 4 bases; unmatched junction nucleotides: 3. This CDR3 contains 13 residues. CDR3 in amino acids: CASSLTGKNIQYF. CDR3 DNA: TGTGCCAGCAGCCTGACAGGGAAAAACATTCAGTACTTC.

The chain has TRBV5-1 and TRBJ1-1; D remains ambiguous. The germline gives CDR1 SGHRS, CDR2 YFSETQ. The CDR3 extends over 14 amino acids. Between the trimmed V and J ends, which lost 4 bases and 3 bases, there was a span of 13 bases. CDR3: CASSPTNGDTEAFF. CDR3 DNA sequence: TGCGCCAGCAGCCCCACTAACGGTGACACTGAAGCTTTCTTT.

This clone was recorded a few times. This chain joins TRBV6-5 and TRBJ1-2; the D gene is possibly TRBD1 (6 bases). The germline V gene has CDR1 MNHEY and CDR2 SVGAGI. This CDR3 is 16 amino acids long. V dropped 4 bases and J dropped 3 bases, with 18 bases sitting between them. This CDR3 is CASSWHSPQGHYGYTF. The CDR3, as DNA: TGTGCCAGCAGTTGGCATTCCCCGCAGGGGCACTATGGCTACACCTTC.

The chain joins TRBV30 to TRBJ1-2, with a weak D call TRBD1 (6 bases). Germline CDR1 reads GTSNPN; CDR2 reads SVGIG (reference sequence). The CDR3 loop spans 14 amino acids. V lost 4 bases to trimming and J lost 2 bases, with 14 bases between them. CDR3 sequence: CAWTYHRANYGYTF. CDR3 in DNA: TGTGCCTGGACGTACCACAGGGCAAACTATGGCTACACCTTC.

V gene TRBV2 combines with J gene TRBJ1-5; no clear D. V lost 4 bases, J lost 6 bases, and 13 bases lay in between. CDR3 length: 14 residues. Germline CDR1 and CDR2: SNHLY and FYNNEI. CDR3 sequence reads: CASSVEGAGQPQHF. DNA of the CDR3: TGTGCCAGCAGTGTCGAGGGCGCGGGTCAGCCCCAGCATTTT.

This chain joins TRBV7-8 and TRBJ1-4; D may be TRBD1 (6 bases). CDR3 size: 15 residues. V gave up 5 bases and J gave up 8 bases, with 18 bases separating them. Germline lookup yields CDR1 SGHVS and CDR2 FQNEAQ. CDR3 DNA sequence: TGTGCCAGCAGCCCGGCGGGGGGGCAGGGGGAAAAACTGTTTTTT. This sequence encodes CASSPAGGQGEKLFF.

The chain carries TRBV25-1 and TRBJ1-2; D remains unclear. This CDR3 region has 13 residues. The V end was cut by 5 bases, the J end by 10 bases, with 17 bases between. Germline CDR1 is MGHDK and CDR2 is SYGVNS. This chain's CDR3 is CASSREGIEDYTF. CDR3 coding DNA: TGTGCCAGCAGTCGGGAGGGAATAGAGGACTACACCTTC.

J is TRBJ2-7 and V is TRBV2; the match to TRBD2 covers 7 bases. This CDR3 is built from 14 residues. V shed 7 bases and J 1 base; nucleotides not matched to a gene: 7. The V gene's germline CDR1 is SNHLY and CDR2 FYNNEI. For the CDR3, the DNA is TGTGCCAGCAAACGACTAGCCGATTCCTACGAGCAGTACTTC. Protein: CASKRLADSYEQYF.

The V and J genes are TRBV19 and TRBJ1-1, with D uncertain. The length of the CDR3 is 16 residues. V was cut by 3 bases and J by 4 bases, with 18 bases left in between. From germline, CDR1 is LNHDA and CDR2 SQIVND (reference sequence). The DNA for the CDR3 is TGTGCCAGTAGTATTTTCCCGTCGACAACCCGCACTGAAGCTTTCTTT. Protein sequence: CASSIFPSTTRTEAFF.

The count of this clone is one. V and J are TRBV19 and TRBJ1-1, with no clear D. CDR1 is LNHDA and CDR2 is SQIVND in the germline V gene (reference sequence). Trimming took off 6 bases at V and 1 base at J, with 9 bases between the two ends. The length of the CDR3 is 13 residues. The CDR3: CASSSRWNTEAFF. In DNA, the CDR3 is TGTGCCAGTAGCTCTCGTTGGAACACTGAAGCTTTCTTT. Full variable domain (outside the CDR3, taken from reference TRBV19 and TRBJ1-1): DGGITQSPKYLFRKEGQNVTLSCEQNLNHDAMYWYRQDPGQGLRLIYYSQIVNDFQKGDIAEGYSVSREKKESFPLTVTSAQKNPTAFYLCASSSRWNTEAFFGQGTRLTVV.